Below are 4 T cell receptor beta chains sequenced from a single sample in a study of identical twins. Each CDR3 protein is one row after TCRdb ran MiXCR on the 5' RACE reads. The data hold approximately 220,000 distinct CDR3 sequences, with approximately 9% observed a single time. The specimen was memory (CD45RO+) T cells sorted from blood. The receptors were gathered from a woman between 18 and 29 years old in good health.

This clonotype was detected only a few times. The V gene is TRBV6-2 or TRBV6-3, the J gene TRBJ2-1, with D possibly being TRBD2 (5 bases). This CDR3 contains 17 residues. The germline V and J ends were trimmed by 8 bases and 1 base, with 21 bases remaining between them. CDR1 is MNHEY, CDR2 SVGEGT, per germline. The CDR3: CASHQRPKSGSYNEQFF. Here the CDR3 DNA reads TGTGCCAGCCACCAACGCCCGAAGAGCGGTTCCTACAATGAGCAGTTCTTC.

The rearrangement links TRBV3-1 to TRBJ2-3; D is perhaps TRBD2 (5 bases). The ends were cut back, 5 bases at V and 2 bases at J, with 11 bases in the middle. Germline CDR1 LGHDT, CDR2 YNNKEL (reference sequence). The CDR3 spans 14 residues. DNA for the CDR3: TGTGCCAGCAGCGAGACTATGTCCACAGATACGCAGTATTTT. Translating it yields CASSETMSTDTQYF.

The V call is TRBV3-1, the J call TRBJ2-7, with unresolved D. Trimming took 5 bases from V and 3 from J, leaving 17 bases between them. CDR3 length equals 15 residues. Looked up from germline, CDR1 is LGHDT and CDR2 is YNNKEL (reference sequence). The CDR3 coding sequence is TGTGCCAGCAGCGTCAGACACGTCCCATTCTACGAGCAGTACTTC. Residues: CASSVRHVPFYEQYF.

This clonotype was observed a few times. The rearrangement joins TRBV20-1 to TRBJ2-1; TRBD2 matches at 11 bases. CDR1 DFQATT and CDR2 SNEGSKA come from the germline V gene (reference sequence). The CDR3 consists of 14 residues. V lost 3 bases to trimming and J lost 9 bases; unmatched junction nucleotides: 7. CDR3 region: CSASLAGGPVEQFF. The CDR3, as DNA: TGCAGTGCTAGCTTAGCGGGGGGGCCAGTTGAGCAGTTCTTC.